The TCR beta chain under discussion was sequenced for a study of blood T cell repertoires in COVID-19. Study background: T cells, B-cell-depleted T cells, or PBMCs supplied cDNA or gDNA.

Authors' analysis steps: How many nucleated cells were present was estimated from reference gene primer amplification. The repertoire was sequenced with immunoSEQ multiplex PCR; TCRdb's copy has only in-frame clones and lacks some. V, J and clone size were drawn from that table, and D and trimming were deduced from the DNA. The sample lists about 160,000 clones, 65% to 80% occurring once. The CDR3 spans 15 residues. Per the germline V gene, CDR1 is SGHAT and CDR2 is FQNNGV. Trimming left V 2 bases short and J 5 bases short, with 15 bases between. This TCR was recovered from a man in his sixties with acute or convalescent COVID-19. This chain joins TRBV11-2 and TRBJ2-5, with D tentatively TRBD2 (5 bases). Sequenced input: peripheral blood. CDR3 sequence: CASSLLVASSETQYF. The CDR3 nucleotides read TGTGCCAGCAGCTTACTGGTGGCTAGCAGCGAGACCCAGTACTTC.